Listed below are T cell receptor beta chains from one sample, sequenced in a study of T-cell memory formation after mild COVID-19. TCRdb passed the 5' RACE reads through MiXCR, listing each CDR3 protein once. The sample includes about 320,000 distinct CDR3 sequences, roughly an eighth of them seen just once. Sequenced input: PBMCs or a T cell subset sorted from them (not recorded which). These receptors all come from a man between 18 and 35 years old who had mild COVID-19 (a few samples of this study predate the infection). Cell type and time point are not known. CDR3s include the opening cysteine and the closing phenylalanine or tryptophan. The D gene is left open where the match is weak. Expanded clones get a size class; other rows say once, few or many, or leave the size out.

>TRBJ2-3|TRBD2|TRBV28|many
CASKWGGTDTQYF
TGTGCCAGCAAGTGGGGGGGGACAGATACGCAGTATTTT
>TRBJ2-1|-|TRBV7-2|many
CASSLTPSGEQFF
TGTGCCAGCAGCTTAACCCCCTCGGGTGAGCAGTTCTTC
>TRBJ2-5|-|TRBV11-1|many
CASSPKEGRETQYF
TGTGCCAGCAGCCCAAAAGAGGGGCGAGAGACCCAGTACTTC
>TRBJ2-7|-|TRBV7-3|few
CASSPGPSGTYEQYF
TGTGCCAGCAGCCCAGGCCCATCGGGGACCTACGAGCAGTACTTC
>TRBJ2-7|-|TRBV7-9|-
CASSLSLVEQYF
TGTGCCAGCAGCTTATCCCTGGTCGAGCAGTACTTC
>TRBJ2-2|TRBD2|TRBV4-3|few
CASSQGPFGTTTGELFF
TGCGCCAGCAGCCAAGGGCCCTTCGGGACTACCACCGGGGAGCTGTTTTTT
>TRBJ1-6|TRBD1|TRBV7-9|few
CASSAQGEGGSSPLHF
TGTGCCAGCAGCGCACAGGGGGAAGGGGGAAGTTCACCCCTCCACTTT
>TRBJ2-5|-|TRBV7-2|-
CASSESASLSETQYF
TGTGCCAGCAGCGAGTCAGCAAGCCTATCAGAGACCCAGTACTTC
>TRBJ2-1|-|TRBV18|few
CASSPSAGRNEQFF
TGTGCCAGCTCACCCTCGGCGGGGCGCAATGAGCAGTTCTTC
>TRBJ2-1|TRBD2|TRBV6-6|-
CASTAGTYNEQVF
TGTGCCAGCACAGCGGGGACCTACAATGAGCAGGTCTTC
>TRBJ2-6|TRBD1|TRBV6-2/TRBV6-3|-
CASSRPGQLISGANVLTF
TGTGCCAGCAGTCGCCCGGGACAGCTTATATCTGGGGCCAACGTCCTGACTTTC
>TRBJ2-5|TRBD2|TRBV5-1|-
CASSLGWLAGVQETQYF
TGCGCCAGCAGCTTGGGTTGGCTAGCGGGGGTCCAAGAGACCCAGTACTTC
>TRBJ2-1|TRBD2|TRBV12-3/TRBV12-4|-
CAISLEAGGYNEQFF
TGTGCCATCAGTTTGGAAGCGGGGGGATACAATGAGCAGTTCTTC
>TRBJ1-5|-|TRBV7-2|-
CASSPIRKGQPQHF
TGTGCCAGCAGCCCTATCCGGAAAGGTCAGCCCCAGCATTTT
>TRBJ2-2|TRBD2|TRBV28|few
CASRPGTSENTGELFF
TGTGCCAGCAGACCCGGGACTAGCGAAAACACCGGGGAGCTGTTTTTT
>TRBJ1-5|-|TRBV28|-
CASRPPNQPQHF
TGTGCCAGCCGACCCCCCAATCAGCCCCAGCATTTT
>TRBJ2-3|TRBD2|TRBV7-2|-
CASSPRLAGGVDTQYF
TGTGCCAGCAGCCCCAGACTAGCGGGGGGTGTAGATACGCAGTATTTT
>TRBJ1-4|TRBD1|TRBV19|-
CASSNTGVEEKLFF
TGTGCCAGTAGTAACACAGGGGTCGAGGAAAAACTGTTTTTT
>TRBJ1-1|-|TRBV5-1|-
CASSFDRPPGRGTEAFF
TGCGCCAGCAGCTTTGACAGGCCACCAGGCAGGGGCACTGAAGCTTTCTTT
>TRBJ2-1|TRBD2|TRBV11-2|-
CASSPGGSGLSNEQFF
TGTGCCAGCAGCCCGGGAGGGTCTGGACTATCCAATGAGCAGTTCTTC
>TRBJ1-3|-|TRBV4-2|many
CASSPESASGNTIYF
TGTGCCAGCAGCCCCGAATCGGCCTCTGGAAACACCATATATTTT
>TRBJ1-2|TRBD1|TRBV27|few
CASSPGQEINYGYTF
TGTGCCAGCAGTCCCGGACAGGAAATTAACTATGGCTACACCTTC
>TRBJ2-1|TRBD2|TRBV20-1|few
CSARLTSGGPNEQFF
TGCAGTGCTAGGTTGACTAGCGGGGGGCCCAATGAGCAGTTCTTC
>TRBJ2-5|TRBD2|TRBV7-6|many
CASSLTGLGETQYF
TGTGCCAGCAGCCTGACGGGACTAGGAGAGACCCAGTACTTC
>TRBJ2-7|-|TRBV7-2|-
CASSLEVAVTYEQYF
TGTGCCAGCAGCTTAGAGGTAGCGGTGACCTACGAGCAGTACTTC
>TRBJ2-3|-|TRBV5-1|-
CASSQGDLAQDTQYF
TGCGCCAGCAGTCAGGGAGACCTCGCCCAAGATACGCAGTATTTT
>TRBJ2-5|TRBD1|TRBV2|-
CASSPLVGQEETQYF
TGTGCCAGCAGTCCCCTAGTCGGACAGGAAGAGACCCAGTACTTC
>TRBJ2-5|-|TRBV3-1|-
CASSQWPQETQYF
TGTGCCAGCAGCCAATGGCCCCAAGAGACCCAGTACTTC
>TRBJ1-1|TRBD1|TRBV6-1|many
CASSDRGTEAFF
TGTGCCAGCAGTGACAGGGGGACTGAAGCTTTCTTT
>TRBJ1-6|TRBD1|TRBV10-3|-
CAISEGLQGNSPLHF
TGTGCCATCAGTGAGGGCCTACAGGGGAATTCACCCCTCCACTTT
>TRBJ1-5|-|TRBV6-2/TRBV6-3|few
CASSYDLSGQPQHF
TGTGCCAGCAGTTACGATTTATCGGGGCAGCCCCAGCATTTT
>TRBJ2-1|TRBD1|TRBV6-2/TRBV6-3|-
CASRPRLGQGADEQFF
TGTGCCAGCAGGCCGAGGCTGGGACAGGGGGCCGATGAGCAGTTCTTC
>TRBJ2-3|-|TRBV10-3|-
CAIHPGRWASTDTQYF
TGTGCCATCCATCCAGGACGGTGGGCGTCCACAGATACGCAGTATTTT
>TRBJ2-1|-|TRBV25-1|-
CASRSDEQFF
TGTGCCAGCAGATCCGATGAGCAGTTCTTC
>TRBJ2-3|-|TRBV7-2|-
CASSLYQTGTDTQYF
TGTGCCAGCAGCTTATACCAGACGGGCACAGATACGCAGTATTTT
>TRBJ1-1|-|TRBV3-1|-
CASSRLGTEAFF
TGTGCCAGCAGCCGCCTCGGGACTGAAGCTTTCTTT
>TRBJ1-2|-|TRBV20-1|few
CSASHRDGARGYTF
TGCAGTGCTAGCCACCGGGACGGAGCGAGAGGCTACACCTTC
>TRBJ1-2|-|TRBV7-9|-
CASSHDGYGYTF
TGTGCCAGCAGCCACGACGGCTATGGCTACACCTTC
>TRBJ2-5|-|TRBV11-3|-
CASSNGGTQYF
TGTGCCAGTTCCAACGGCGGGACCCAGTACTTC
>TRBJ1-1|-|TRBV15|few
CATSAKGNTEAFF
TGTGCCACCAGCGCCAAGGGGAACACTGAAGCTTTCTTT
>TRBJ2-5|-|TRBV20-1|many
CSARDSASRDWETQYF
TGCAGTGCTAGAGATTCTGCTTCGCGCGATTGGGAGACCCAGTACTTC
>TRBJ2-4|TRBD1|TRBV6-6|-
CASTQTGGKNIQYF
TGTGCCAGCACCCAGACAGGGGGCAAAAACATTCAGTACTTC
>TRBJ2-3|-|TRBV7-9|-
CASSSYRARGTDTQYF
TGTGCCAGCAGCTCCTACAGGGCCCGCGGCACAGATACGCAGTATTTT
>TRBJ2-1|-|TRBV5-4|-
CASSRPLGAGVDEQFF
TGTGCCAGCAGCCGGCCTTTGGGGGCAGGGGTTGATGAGCAGTTCTTC
>TRBJ1-5|-|TRBV12-3/TRBV12-4|few
CASTPELNQPQHF
TGTGCCAGCACCCCAGAGCTCAATCAGCCCCAGCATTTT